A selection of T cell receptor beta chains follows, all from one sample in a study of beta chain features in type 1 diabetes. Clones were sequenced by immunoSEQ multiplex PCR, and TCRdb holds only the in-frame ones, with some missing. Of 500,000 to 700,000 clones listed, 15% to 19% are singletons. The sequencing sample was made of naive CD4+ T cells from blood. The origin of the receptors is a man aged 18-30 years in good health. The CDR3 runs from the conserved cysteine through the conserved F or W. The order of the fields is clone size, J gene, D gene, V gene, CDR3 DNA, CDR3 protein. D genes are given only for firm matches. Only part of the rows carry a size: once, few, many, or a class if the clone is expanded.

size: few
J: TRBJ1-4
D: -
V: TRBV7-2
DNA: TGTGCCAGCAGTTTGGTCAGAACAACTAATGAAAAACTGTTTTTT
CDR3: CASSLVRTTNEKLFF

size: -
J: TRBJ2-7
D: TRBD1
V: TRBV5-1
DNA: TGCGCCAGCAGCCCCCGGGACAGCTACGAGCAGTACTTC
CDR3: CASSPRDSYEQYF

size: few
J: TRBJ2-2
D: TRBD1
V: TRBV10-3
DNA: TGTGCCATCAGGGGACAGTCCGGTTCCGGGGAGCTGTTTTTT
CDR3: CAIRGQSGSGELFF

size: -
J: TRBJ2-3
D: -
V: TRBV7-2
DNA: TGTGCCAGCAGCTTAGGGCAGCTCGATAATACGCAGTATTTT
CDR3: CASSLGQLDNTQYF

size: few
J: TRBJ2-1
D: -
V: TRBV4-3
DNA: TGCGCCAGCAGCCAAATGGCCGCTCGAGGATACAATGAGCAGTTCTTC
CDR3: CASSQMAARGYNEQFF

size: few
J: TRBJ2-7
D: TRBD2
V: TRBV11-2
DNA: TGTGCCAGCAGCCGAACTACTAGCGGGCAGTACTTC
CDR3: CASSRTTSGQYF

size: few
J: TRBJ2-7
D: TRBD2
V: TRBV2
DNA: TGTGCCAGCAGGGGACTAGCGGGAGGGCCTGACGAGCAGTACTTC
CDR3: CASRGLAGGPDEQYF

size: -
J: TRBJ2-2
D: -
V: TRBV11-1
DNA: TGTGCCAGCAGCTCAGTTCCCACCGGGGAGCTGTTTTTT
CDR3: CASSSVPTGELFF

size: few
J: TRBJ2-7
D: -
V: TRBV18
DNA: TGTGCCAGCTCATCACGTTTCTACGAGCAGTACTTC
CDR3: CASSSRFYEQYF

size: few
J: TRBJ1-1
D: -
V: TRBV14
DNA: TGTGCCAGCAGCCAAGGACGGAGCCTCATGAACACTGAAGCTTTCTTT
CDR3: CASSQGRSLMNTEAFF

size: few
J: TRBJ1-6
D: -
V: TRBV20-1
DNA: TGCAGTGCTACCGAGCATTCACCCCTCCACTTT
CDR3: CSATEHSPLHF

size: few
J: TRBJ2-3
D: TRBD2
V: TRBV9
DNA: TGTGCCAGCAGCGTAGGACCCTTCCTGGCGGGGGGTATTAAAGATACGCAGTATTTT
CDR3: CASSVGPFLAGGIKDTQYF

size: -
J: TRBJ2-5
D: TRBD2
V: TRBV19
DNA: TGTGCCAGTAGTATAGAAAGCGGGGGTAAGACCCAGTACTTC
CDR3: CASSIESGGKTQYF

size: few
J: TRBJ2-7
D: TRBD1
V: TRBV9
DNA: TGTGCCAGCAGCGCCTCAGGGGGCGCTGCCTACGAGCAGTACTTC
CDR3: CASSASGGAAYEQYF

size: -
J: TRBJ1-1
D: -
V: TRBV30
DNA: TGTGCCTGGAGTGTGGGGGCAGGAGCTTTCTTT
CDR3: CAWSVGAGAFF

size: -
J: TRBJ2-7
D: TRBD2
V: TRBV6-6
DNA: TGTGCCAGCATCCCCGGCGGGGGACGAGCGGGAGAGCAGTACTTC
CDR3: CASIPGGGRAGEQYF

size: -
J: TRBJ2-3
D: -
V: TRBV18
DNA: TGTGCCAGCTCACGTCCAGCTAGCACAGATACGCAGTATTTT
CDR3: CASSRPASTDTQYF

size: few
J: TRBJ2-7
D: -
V: TRBV7-2
DNA: TGTGCCAGCAGCCCGCGGGCATCGGGCCAGAACGAGCAGTACTTC
CDR3: CASSPRASGQNEQYF

size: -
J: TRBJ2-2
D: TRBD1
V: TRBV7-6
DNA: TGTGCCAGCAGGTCATCGAGGGGGCGCCCCGGGGAGCTGTTTTTT
CDR3: CASRSSRGRPGELFF

size: -
J: TRBJ1-1
D: -
V: TRBV11-2
DNA: TGTGCCAGCAGCCGAAACAGGGCCGGAAAGAACACTGAAGCTTTCTTT
CDR3: CASSRNRAGKNTEAFF

size: -
J: TRBJ2-1
D: TRBD1
V: TRBV28
DNA: TGTGCCAGCACCACGACTTGGACAGGGGGGTACAATGAGCAGTTCTTC
CDR3: CASTTTWTGGYNEQFF

size: few
J: TRBJ1-2
D: -
V: TRBV7-3
DNA: TGTGCCAGCAGCCCCGAGGGGCAGATCTATGGCTACACCTTC
CDR3: CASSPEGQIYGYTF

size: few
J: TRBJ2-3
D: TRBD2
V: TRBV30
DNA: TGTGCCTGGAGTTCTGGACTAGCGATAGATACGCAGTATTTT
CDR3: CAWSSGLAIDTQYF

size: few
J: TRBJ2-5
D: TRBD1
V: TRBV11-2
DNA: TGTGCCAGCAGCGTACAGGGGTCCCGGGAGACCCAGTACTTC
CDR3: CASSVQGSRETQYF

size: few
J: TRBJ2-5
D: TRBD1
V: TRBV28
DNA: TGTGCCAGCAGTGGCTGGGGGACAGGGGTCCAAGAGACCCAGTACTTC
CDR3: CASSGWGTGVQETQYF

size: few
J: TRBJ2-7
D: -
V: TRBV10-3
DNA: TGTGCCACTTCAGGAGGATCCTACGAGCAGTACTTC
CDR3: CATSGGSYEQYF

size: -
J: TRBJ1-2
D: -
V: TRBV10-2
DNA: TGCGCCAGCAGTGTCCGAGGATTGGATAGCTATGGCTACACCTTC
CDR3: CASSVRGLDSYGYTF

size: few
J: TRBJ1-2
D: -
V: TRBV10-3
DNA: TGTGCCATCATGGCCACAGGGTCTGGCTACACCTTC
CDR3: CAIMATGSGYTF

size: -
J: TRBJ1-5
D: -
V: TRBV4-1
DNA: TGCGCCAGCAGCCAAGAATTGAGGGGGGGCAATCAGCCCCAGCATTTT
CDR3: CASSQELRGGNQPQHF

size: -
J: TRBJ2-7
D: -
V: TRBV11-1
DNA: TGTGCCAGCAGCCTGACTCGTTACGAGCAGTACTTC
CDR3: CASSLTRYEQYF

size: -
J: TRBJ2-7
D: -
V: TRBV29-1
DNA: TGCAGCGTAACCTCAGGGATCCACTCCGACGAGCAGTACTTC
CDR3: CSVTSGIHSDEQYF

size: few
J: TRBJ2-1
D: -
V: TRBV5-1
DNA: TGCGCCAGCAGCTTGGGGGACAAAATCAATGAGCAGTTCTTC
CDR3: CASSLGDKINEQFF

size: -
J: TRBJ2-6
D: -
V: TRBV7-2
DNA: TGTGCCAGCAGCTTCCAATCGACCGGGGCCAACGTCCTGACTTTC
CDR3: CASSFQSTGANVLTF

size: few
J: TRBJ1-6
D: -
V: TRBV5-1
DNA: TGCGCCAGCAGCTCTGCCTGGGACGGCTCCTATAATTCACCCCTCCACTTT
CDR3: CASSSAWDGSYNSPLHF

size: -
J: TRBJ2-7
D: -
V: TRBV28
DNA: TGTGCCAGCAGTTTACCTGTCTCTCTCCTCGCTAACTACGAGCAGTACTTC
CDR3: CASSLPVSLLANYEQYF

size: -
J: TRBJ2-7
D: -
V: TRBV7-9
DNA: TGTGCCAGCAGCTTAGGATGGCGGGGTCCCTACGAGCAGTACTTC
CDR3: CASSLGWRGPYEQYF

size: -
J: TRBJ1-5
D: -
V: TRBV10-3
DNA: TGTGCCATCAGTGACAACAGCAATCAGCCCCAGCATTTT
CDR3: CAISDNSNQPQHF

size: few
J: TRBJ1-2
D: TRBD1
V: TRBV5-6
DNA: TGTGCCAGCAGCCCCCCGGACAGGGCTTATGGCTACACCTTC
CDR3: CASSPPDRAYGYTF

size: few
J: TRBJ2-3
D: -
V: TRBV29-1
DNA: TGCAGCGTAGCCAGGGGGGCTAGCACAGATACGCAGTATTTT
CDR3: CSVARGASTDTQYF

size: few
J: TRBJ2-1
D: -
V: TRBV9
DNA: TGTGCCAGCAGCGTAGACGGACATTCTCAATACAATGAGCAGTTCTTC
CDR3: CASSVDGHSQYNEQFF

size: few
J: TRBJ2-3
D: TRBD2
V: TRBV28
DNA: TGTGCCAGCAGCCCATGGACTAGCGTATACACAGATACGCAGTATTTT
CDR3: CASSPWTSVYTDTQYF

size: -
J: TRBJ1-4
D: -
V: TRBV7-9
DNA: TGTGCCAGCAGCTTAATTATGGGACTGCCGAATGAAAAACTGTTTTTT
CDR3: CASSLIMGLPNEKLFF

size: -
J: TRBJ2-1
D: TRBD2
V: TRBV15
DNA: TGTGCCACCAGCTGGTTAGCGGGGGGTGGAAATGAGCAGTTCTTC
CDR3: CATSWLAGGGNEQFF